Sequencing of this T cell receptor (beta chain) was carried out in a study of tumor-infiltrating lymphocytes in primary liver carcinoma. Study-wide results and caveats: Researchers found tumor-adjacent and tumor-blood pairs overlapped less than tumor region pairs.

The germline V gene encodes CDR1 LGHNA and CDR2 YSLEER. CDR3 length: 15 residues. Priming with a constant-region primer yielded TCR beta cDNA from 500 ng total RNA. Three rounds of nested multiplex PCR with slightly modified ARM-PCR produced TCR beta libraries. Use of TRBV1-TRBV30 forward primers with a C-beta reverse primer characterized the first two PCR rounds, which lasted roughly 11 cycles each. TCRdb redid the calling of the multiplex PCR reads with MiXCR, one entry per CDR3 protein. The table lists around 330,000 distinct CDR3 sequences, around three fifths of them singletons. With regard to this clonotype: What it binds is unknown. At one boundary the junction diverges from the germline segment, which might be a read error.

Unsorted whole blood yielded the blood RNA, and germline DNA was also extracted. Sequencing used peripheral blood. This receptor was taken from a young woman with primary liver carcinoma and hepatitis B virus infection. V and J are TRBV4-3 and TRBJ1-3; D might be TRBD1 (5 bases). The CDR3 is CASSRQGYSGSTIYF. The CDR3, as DNA: TGCGCCAGCAGCCGGCAGGGATACTCTGGAAGCACCATATATTTT.